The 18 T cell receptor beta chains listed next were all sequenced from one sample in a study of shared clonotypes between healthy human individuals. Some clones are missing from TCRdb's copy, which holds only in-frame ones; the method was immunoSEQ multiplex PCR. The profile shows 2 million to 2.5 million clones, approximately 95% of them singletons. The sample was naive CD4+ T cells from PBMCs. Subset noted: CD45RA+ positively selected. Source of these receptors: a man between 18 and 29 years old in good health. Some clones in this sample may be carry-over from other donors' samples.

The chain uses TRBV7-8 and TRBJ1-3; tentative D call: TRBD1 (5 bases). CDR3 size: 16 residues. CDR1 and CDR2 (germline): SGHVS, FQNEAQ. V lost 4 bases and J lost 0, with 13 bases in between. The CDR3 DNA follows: TGTGCCAGCAGCTCACCTTCGGGGGGCTCTGGAAACACCATATATTTT. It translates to CASSSPSGGSGNTIYF.

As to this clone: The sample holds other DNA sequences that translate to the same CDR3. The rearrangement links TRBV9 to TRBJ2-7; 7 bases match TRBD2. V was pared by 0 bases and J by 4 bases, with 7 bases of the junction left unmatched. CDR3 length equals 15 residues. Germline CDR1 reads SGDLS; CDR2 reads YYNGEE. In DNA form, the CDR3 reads TGTGCCAGCAGCGTAGAGGCGGGAGAGACTTACGAGCAGTACTTC. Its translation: CASSVEAGETYEQYF.

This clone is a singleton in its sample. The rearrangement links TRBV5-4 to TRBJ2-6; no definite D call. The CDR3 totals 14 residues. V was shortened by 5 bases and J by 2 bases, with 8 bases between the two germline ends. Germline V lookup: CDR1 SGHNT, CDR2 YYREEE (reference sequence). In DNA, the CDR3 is TGTGCCAGCAGGCCTACAGCTGGGGCCAACGTCCTGACTTTC. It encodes CASRPTAGANVLTF.

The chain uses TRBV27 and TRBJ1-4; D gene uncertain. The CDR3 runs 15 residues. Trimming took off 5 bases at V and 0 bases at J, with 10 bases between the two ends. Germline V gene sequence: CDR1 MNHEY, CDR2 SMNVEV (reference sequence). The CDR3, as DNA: TGTGCCAGCAGTCGACTGGGATCAACTAATGAAAAACTGTTTTTT. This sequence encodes CASSRLGSTNEKLFF.

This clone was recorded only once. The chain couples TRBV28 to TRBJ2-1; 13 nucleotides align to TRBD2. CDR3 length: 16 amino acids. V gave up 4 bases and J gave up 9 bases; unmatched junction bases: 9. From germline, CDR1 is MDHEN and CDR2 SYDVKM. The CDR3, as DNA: TGTGCCAGCAGTTCTCGGACTAGCGGGAGAATCGGTGAGCAGTTCTTC. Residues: CASSSRTSGRIGEQFF.

Here the CDR3 reads CASSKSTGVNTEAFF. Here the CDR3 DNA reads TGCGCCAGCAGTAAAAGTACCGGAGTGAACACTGAAGCTTTCTTT. V usage is TRBV5-1 and J usage is TRBJ1-1, with D unresolved. Germline V gene lookup returns CDR1 SGHRS and CDR2 YFSETQ. The ends were cut back, 5 bases at V and 0 bases at J, with 14 bases in the middle. The CDR3 is 15 amino acids.

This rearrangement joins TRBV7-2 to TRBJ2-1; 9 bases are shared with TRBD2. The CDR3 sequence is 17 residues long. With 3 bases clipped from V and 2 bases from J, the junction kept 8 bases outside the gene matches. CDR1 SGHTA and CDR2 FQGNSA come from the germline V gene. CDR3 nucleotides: TGTGCCAGCAGCTTGCAGATAGCGGGAGTACCCTACAATGAGCAGTTCTTC. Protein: CASSLQIAGVPYNEQFF.

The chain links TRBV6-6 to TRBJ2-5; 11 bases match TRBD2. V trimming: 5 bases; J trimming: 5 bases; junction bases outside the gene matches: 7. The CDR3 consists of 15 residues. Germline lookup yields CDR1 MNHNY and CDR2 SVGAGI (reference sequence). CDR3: CASSPSWTSGETQYF. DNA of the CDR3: TGTGCCAGCAGTCCCTCCTGGACTAGCGGGGAGACCCAGTACTTC.

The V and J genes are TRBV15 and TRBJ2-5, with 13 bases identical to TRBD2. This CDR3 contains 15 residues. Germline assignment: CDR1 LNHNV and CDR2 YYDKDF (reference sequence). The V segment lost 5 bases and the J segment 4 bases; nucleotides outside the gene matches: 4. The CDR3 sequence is CATSFRLAGGETQYF. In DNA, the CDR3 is TGTGCCACCAGCTTCCGACTAGCGGGAGGAGAGACCCAGTACTTC.

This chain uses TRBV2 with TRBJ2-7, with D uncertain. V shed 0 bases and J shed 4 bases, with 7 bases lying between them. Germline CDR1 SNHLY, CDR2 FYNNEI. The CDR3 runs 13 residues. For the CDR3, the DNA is TGTGCCAGCAGTGAAGCGCTGGGATACGAGCAGTACTTC. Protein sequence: CASSEALGYEQYF. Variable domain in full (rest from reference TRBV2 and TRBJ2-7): EPEVTQTPSHQVTQMGQEVILRCVPISNHLYFYWYRQILGQKVEFLVSFYNNEISEKSEIFDDQFSVERPDGSNFTLKIRSTKLEDSAMYFCASSEALGYEQYFGPGTRLTVT.

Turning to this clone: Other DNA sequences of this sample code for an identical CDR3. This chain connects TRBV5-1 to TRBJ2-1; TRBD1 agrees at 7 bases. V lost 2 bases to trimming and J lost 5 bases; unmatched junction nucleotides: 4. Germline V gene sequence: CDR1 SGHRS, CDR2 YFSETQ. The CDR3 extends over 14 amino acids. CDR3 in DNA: TGCGCCAGCAGCTTACAGGGGATCGACAATGAGCAGTTCTTC. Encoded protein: CASSLQGIDNEQFF.

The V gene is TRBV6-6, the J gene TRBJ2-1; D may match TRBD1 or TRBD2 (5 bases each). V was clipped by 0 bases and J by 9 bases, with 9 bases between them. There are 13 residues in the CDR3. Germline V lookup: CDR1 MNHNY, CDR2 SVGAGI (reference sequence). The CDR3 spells CASSYSEGSEQFF. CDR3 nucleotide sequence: TGTGCCAGCAGTTACTCCGAGGGGAGTGAGCAGTTCTTC.

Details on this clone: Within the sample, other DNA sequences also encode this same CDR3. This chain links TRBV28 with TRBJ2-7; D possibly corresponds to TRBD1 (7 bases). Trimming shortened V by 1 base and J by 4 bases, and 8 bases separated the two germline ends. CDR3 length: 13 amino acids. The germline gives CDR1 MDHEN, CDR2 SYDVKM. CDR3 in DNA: TGTGCCAGCAGTTTATCAGGGGGGTACGAGCAGTACTTC. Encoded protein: CASSLSGGYEQYF.

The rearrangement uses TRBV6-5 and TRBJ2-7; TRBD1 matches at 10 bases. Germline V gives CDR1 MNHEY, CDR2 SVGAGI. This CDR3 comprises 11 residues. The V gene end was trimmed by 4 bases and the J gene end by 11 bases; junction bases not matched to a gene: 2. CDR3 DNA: TGTGCCAGCAGTTCCGGACAGGGGGAGTACTTC. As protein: CASSSGQGEYF.

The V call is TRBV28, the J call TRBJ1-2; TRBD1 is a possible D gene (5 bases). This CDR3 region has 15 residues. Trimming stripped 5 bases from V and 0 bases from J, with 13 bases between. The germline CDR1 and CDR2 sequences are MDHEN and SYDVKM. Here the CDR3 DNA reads TGTGCCAGCAGTCAATACAGGTTAGCTAACTATGGCTACACCTTC. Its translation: CASSQYRLANYGYTF.

CDR3 loop: CASSPDRAEKLFF. Written as DNA, the CDR3 is TGCGCCAGCAGCCCGGACAGGGCTGAAAAACTGTTTTTT. The chain recombines TRBV5-1 with TRBJ1-4; 8 bases are shared with TRBD1. V shed 4 bases and J 7 bases; nucleotides not matched to a gene: 3. Germline lookup yields CDR1 SGHRS and CDR2 YFSETQ. The CDR3 runs to 13 residues.

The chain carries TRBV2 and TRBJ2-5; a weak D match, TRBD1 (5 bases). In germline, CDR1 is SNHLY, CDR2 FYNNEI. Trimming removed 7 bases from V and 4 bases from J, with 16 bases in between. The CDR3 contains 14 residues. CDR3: CASIRAGRSETQYF. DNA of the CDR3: TGTGCCAGCATCCGGGCAGGGCGGTCAGAGACCCAGTACTTC.

The chain's CDR3 is CASSSGALNEQFF. DNA for the CDR3: TGTGCCAGCAGCTCCGGAGCCCTGAATGAGCAGTTCTTC. The V gene is TRBV11-3, the J gene TRBJ2-1; D is ambiguous. The CDR3 length is 13 residues. The V gene's germline CDR1 is SGHNT and CDR2 YENEEA. The V end lost 4 bases, the J end lost 7 bases, and 11 bases lay between the germline ends. Combining the CDR3 with reference TRBV11-3 and TRBJ2-1 gives the whole variable domain EAGVVQSPRYKIIEKKQPVAFWCNPISGHNTLYWYLQNLGQGPELLIRYENEEAVDDSQLPKDRFSAERLKGVDSTLKIQPAELGDSAVYLCASSSGALNEQFFGPGTRLTVL.